The following is a T cell receptor beta chain sequence with its context. Antigen: not known. Using immunoSEQ multiplex PCR, the repertoire was profiled, and TCRdb retains in-frame clones only, with some absent. The sample comprises 80,000 to 100,000 clones, roughly 77% of which are singletons, and 7.5% rests with the top ten. Time point indicated: baseline, week 1 (first vaccination visit). Treatment of the sample: pre-vaccination baseline after standard-of-care therapy. The data are from a study of a mutant IDH1 vaccine in newly diagnosed glioma. At the level of the study: A roughly 60% male, approximately 38% female split and a mean age of approximately 40 years characterized treated patients. Former treatment meant radiotherapy, temozolomide, or both; the majority had gotten both. Study-wide findings and caveats: Any relationship between pseudoprogression and changes in top peripheral T cell clonotypes seemed absent.

There are 14 residues in the CDR3. Germline V gene sequence: CDR1 SGHNT, CDR2 YYREEE (reference sequence). V was trimmed by 4 bases and J by 0 bases, leaving 10 bases between them. This TCR was recovered from a man aged 40-50 years with glioma. This sequence joins TRBV5-4 and TRBJ1-2; TRBD1 might be the D (5 bases). The sample was PBMCs, taken from a glioma patient treated with radiotherapy, temozolomide or both. The CDR3 reads CASSPDRANYGYTF. CDR3 DNA sequence: TGTGCCAGCAGCCCCGACAGAGCTAACTATGGCTACACCTTC. The whole variable domain, remainder taken from reference TRBV5-4 and TRBJ1-2, is ETGVTQSPTHLIKTRGQQVTLRCSSQSGHNTVSWYQQALGQGPQFIFQYYREEENGRGNFPPRFSGLQFPNYSSELNVNALELDDSALYLCASSPDRANYGYTFGSGTRLTVV.